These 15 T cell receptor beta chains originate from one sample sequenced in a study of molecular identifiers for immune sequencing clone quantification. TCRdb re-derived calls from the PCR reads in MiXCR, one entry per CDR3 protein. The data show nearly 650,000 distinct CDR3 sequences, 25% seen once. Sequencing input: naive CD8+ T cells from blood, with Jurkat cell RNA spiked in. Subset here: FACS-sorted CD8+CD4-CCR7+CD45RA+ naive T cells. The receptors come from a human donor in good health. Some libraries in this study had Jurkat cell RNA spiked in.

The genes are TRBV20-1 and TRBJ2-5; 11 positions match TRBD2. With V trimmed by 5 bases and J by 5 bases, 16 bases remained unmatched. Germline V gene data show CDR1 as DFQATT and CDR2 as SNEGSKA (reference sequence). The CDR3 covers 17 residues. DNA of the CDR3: TGCAGTGCTCCGCACCTGACTAGCGGGACTGCTGAGGAGACCCAGTACTTC. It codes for CSAPHLTSGTAEETQYF.

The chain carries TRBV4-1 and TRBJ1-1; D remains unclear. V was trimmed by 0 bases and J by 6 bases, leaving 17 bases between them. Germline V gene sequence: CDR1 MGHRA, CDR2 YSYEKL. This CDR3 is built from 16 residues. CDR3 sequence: CASSQDRWEVSAEAFF. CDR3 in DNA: TGCGCCAGCAGCCAAGATCGATGGGAGGTGAGCGCTGAAGCTTTCTTT.

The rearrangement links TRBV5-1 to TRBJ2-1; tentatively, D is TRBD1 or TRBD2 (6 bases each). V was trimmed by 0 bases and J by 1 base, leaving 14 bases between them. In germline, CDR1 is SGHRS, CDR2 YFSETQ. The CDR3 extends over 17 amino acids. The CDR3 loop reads CASSLAGGRDSYNEQFF. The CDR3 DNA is TGCGCCAGCAGCTTGGCTGGGGGGCGCGATTCCTACAATGAGCAGTTCTTC. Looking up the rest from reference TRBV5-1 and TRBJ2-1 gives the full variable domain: KAGVTQTPRYLIKTRGQQVTLSCSPISGHRSVSWYQQTPGQGLQFLFEYFSETQRNKGNFPGRFSGRQFSNSRSEMNVSTLELGDSALYLCASSLAGGRDSYNEQFFGPGTRLTVL.

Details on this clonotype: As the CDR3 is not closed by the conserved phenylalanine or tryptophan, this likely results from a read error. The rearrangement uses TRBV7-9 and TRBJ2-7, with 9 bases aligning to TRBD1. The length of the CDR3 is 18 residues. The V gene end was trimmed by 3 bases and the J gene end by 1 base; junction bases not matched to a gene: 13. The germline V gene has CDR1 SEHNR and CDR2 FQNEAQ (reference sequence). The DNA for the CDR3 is TGTGCCAGCAGCTTTGGGGACAGGGAAGTCTGGGGATCCTACGAGCAGTACTCC. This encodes CASSFGDREVWGSYEQYS.

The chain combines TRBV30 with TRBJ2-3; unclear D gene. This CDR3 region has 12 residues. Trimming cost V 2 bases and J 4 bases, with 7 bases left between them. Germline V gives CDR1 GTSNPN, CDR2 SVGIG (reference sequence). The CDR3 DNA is TGTGCCTGGAGTATATCTTCAGATACGCAGTATTTT. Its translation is CAWSISSDTQYF.

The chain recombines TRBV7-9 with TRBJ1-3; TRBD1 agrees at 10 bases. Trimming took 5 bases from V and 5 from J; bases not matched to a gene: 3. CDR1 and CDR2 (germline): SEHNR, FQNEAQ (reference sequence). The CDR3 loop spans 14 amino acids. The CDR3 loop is CASSTGQGRNTIYF. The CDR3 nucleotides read TGTGCCAGCAGCACGGGACAGGGGAGAAACACCATATATTTT.

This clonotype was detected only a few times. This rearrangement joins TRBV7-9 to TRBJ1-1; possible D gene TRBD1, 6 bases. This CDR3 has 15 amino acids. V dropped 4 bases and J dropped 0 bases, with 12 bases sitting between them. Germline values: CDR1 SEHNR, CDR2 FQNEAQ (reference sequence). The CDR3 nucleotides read TGTGCCAGCAGCTACGCCGGGACACTGAACACTGAAGCTTTCTTT. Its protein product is CASSYAGTLNTEAFF.

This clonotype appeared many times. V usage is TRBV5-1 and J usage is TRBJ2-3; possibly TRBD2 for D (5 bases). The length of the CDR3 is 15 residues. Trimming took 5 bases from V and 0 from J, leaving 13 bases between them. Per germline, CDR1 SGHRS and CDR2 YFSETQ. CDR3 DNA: TGCGCCAGCAGTCCTGGGCGGGTTAGCACAGATACGCAGTATTTT. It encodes CASSPGRVSTDTQYF. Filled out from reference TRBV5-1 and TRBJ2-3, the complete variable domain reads KAGVTQTPRYLIKTRGQQVTLSCSPISGHRSVSWYQQTPGQGLQFLFEYFSETQRNKGNFPGRFSGRQFSNSRSEMNVSTLELGDSALYLCASSPGRVSTDTQYFGPGTRLTVL.

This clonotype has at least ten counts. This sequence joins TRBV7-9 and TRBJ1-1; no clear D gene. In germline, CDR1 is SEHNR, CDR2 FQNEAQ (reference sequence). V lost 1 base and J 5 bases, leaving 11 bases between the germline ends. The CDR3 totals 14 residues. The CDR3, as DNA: TGTGCCAGCAGCTTAGAGGGTGTGGGGACTGAAGCTTTCTTT. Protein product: CASSLEGVGTEAFF.

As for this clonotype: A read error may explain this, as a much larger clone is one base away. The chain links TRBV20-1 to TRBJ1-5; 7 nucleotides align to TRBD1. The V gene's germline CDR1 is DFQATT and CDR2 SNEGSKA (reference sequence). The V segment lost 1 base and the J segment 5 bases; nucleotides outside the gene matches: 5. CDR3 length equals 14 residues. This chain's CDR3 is CSARVEGGYQPQHF. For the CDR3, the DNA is TGCAGTGCTAGAGTAGAAGGGGGCTATCAGCCCCAGCATTTT.

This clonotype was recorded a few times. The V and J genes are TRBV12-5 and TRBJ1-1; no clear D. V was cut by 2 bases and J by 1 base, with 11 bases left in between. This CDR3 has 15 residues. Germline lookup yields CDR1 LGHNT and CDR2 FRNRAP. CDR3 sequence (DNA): TGTGCTAGTGGTTTGTCGGACGGGCCGAACACTGAAGCTTTCTTT. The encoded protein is CASGLSDGPNTEAFF.

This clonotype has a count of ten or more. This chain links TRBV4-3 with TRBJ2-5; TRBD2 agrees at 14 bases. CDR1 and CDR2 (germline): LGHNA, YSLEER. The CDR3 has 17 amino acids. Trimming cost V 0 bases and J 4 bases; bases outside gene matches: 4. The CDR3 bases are TGCGCCAGCAGCCAAGATGGACTAGCGGGGGGTGTAGAGACCCAGTACTTC. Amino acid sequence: CASSQDGLAGGVETQYF.

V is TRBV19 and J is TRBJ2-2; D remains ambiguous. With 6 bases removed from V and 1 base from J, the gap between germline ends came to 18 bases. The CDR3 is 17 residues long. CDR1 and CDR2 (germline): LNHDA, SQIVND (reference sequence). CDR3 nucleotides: TGTGCCAGTAGCTCCCTAGTAGTGGCGATGAACACCGGGGAGCTGTTTTTT. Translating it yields CASSSLVVAMNTGELFF.

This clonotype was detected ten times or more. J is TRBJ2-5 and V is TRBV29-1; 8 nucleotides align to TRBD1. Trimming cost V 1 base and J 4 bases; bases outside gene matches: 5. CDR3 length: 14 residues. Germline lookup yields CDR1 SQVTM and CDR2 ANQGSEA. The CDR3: CSVEGPGQAETQYF. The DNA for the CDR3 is TGCAGCGTTGAAGGTCCGGGACAGGCAGAGACCCAGTACTTC.

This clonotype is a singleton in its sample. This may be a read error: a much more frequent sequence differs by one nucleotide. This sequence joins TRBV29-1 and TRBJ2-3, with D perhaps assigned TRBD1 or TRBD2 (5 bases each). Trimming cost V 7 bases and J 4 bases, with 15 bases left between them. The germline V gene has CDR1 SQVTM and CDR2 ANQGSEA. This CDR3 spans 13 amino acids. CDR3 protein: CSALTGPADTQYF. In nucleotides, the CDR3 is TGCAGCGCTCTGACGGGACCGGCAGATACGCAGTATTTT.